This TCR beta chain was identified in a study of blood T cells in healthy people across ages. The total RNA that was extracted per sample amounted to at least 5 micrograms. This clonotype occurred a few times. Its antigen is not identified. The study's findings and limits: With age, beta diversity per million T cells declined roughly linearly, significantly by approximately 41. Calculation of diversity from one million T cells yielded estimates considered to be underestimates.

Germline V gene lookup returns CDR1 LGHDT and CDR2 YNNKEL (reference sequence). V was cut by 4 bases and J by 3 bases, with 12 bases left in between. CDR3 size: 14 residues. The authors ran a second PCR of about 7 to 12 cycles using a sample-barcoded 5' primer and a J-beta primer mix. The authors tagged each cDNA molecule using a template-switch adaptor with 12 random nucleotides. TCRdb ran MiXCR on the 5' RACE reads and lists one entry per CDR3 protein. The profile shows some 1.5 million distinct CDR3 sequences, roughly 27% of them singletons. The chain couples TRBV3-1 to TRBJ1-1; no definite D call. The specimen sequenced was blood. The TCR sequence derives from a young woman in good health. The CDR3 loop is CASSPSNGYTEAFF. CDR3 in DNA: TGTGCCAGCAGCCCCAGCAACGGTTACACTGAAGCTTTCTTT.